This TCR beta chain was found in a study of blood T cell repertoires in COVID-19 (TCRdb year 2020). The study in broad terms: The collaborator samples originated in the United States, Italy and Spain and spanned the acute and convalescent phases of COVID-19. The samples were drawn from the first 160 participants of the ongoing ImmuneRACE study and from 950 to 1,500 subjects provided by 6 global collaborators. Deeply sampled blood TCRbeta repertoires from subjects exposed to, actively infected with, or recovered from COVID-19 were included in the dataset. The prospective study material was composed of cDNA or gDNA derived from T cells, B-cell-depleted T cells, or PBMCs. The repertoires were made available in a free public database intended to serve as a resource for research on the immune response to SARS-CoV-2. Where available, HLA class I and class II types were obtained from metadata supplied by the sample provider rather than from assay-based typing. Nearly every sample came with metadata listing a de-identified subject ID, COVID-19 status, age in years and sex. What the research found in general, with its limitations: Clinical and demographic metadata were provided uncurated, with the amount varying by source and participant.

One collaborating source in Seattle enrolled patients while the patients were actively infected and followed the patients over time throughout the course of disease. Each collaborating institution followed its own protocols to collect whole blood in K2EDTA tubes. For TCRbeta analysis, collaborators shipped samples as frozen whole blood, isolated PBMCs, or DNA extracted from either of those sample types. The CDR3, cysteine through phenylalanine, is 14 amino acids long. The sequence is cut down to CDR3 DNA, 42 bases in frame from base 1. CDR1 and CDR2, looked up from the germline V gene (reference sequence), are GTSNPN and SVGIG. Deletion took 8 bases off V and 4 bases off J, with a span of 18 bases between the germline ends. Note on this clone: The specificity of this receptor is unknown. No clone much larger than this one lies a single base away; base qualities are absent.

The immunoSEQ Assay, a bias-controlled multiplex PCR, was used to amplify TCRbeta CDR3 regions from genomic DNA. From the authors' description of their analysis: Nucleated cell counts per sample were estimated from amplification of reference gene primers within the assay. Sequence reads were collapsed and filtered to measure the absolute abundance of every unique TCRbeta CDR3 rearrangement. For each sample, productive Simpson clonality was calculated as the square root of Simpson's diversity index over productive rearrangements. Not all clones reach the TCRdb copy of this immuneACCESS table, which keeps in-frame sequences only. Checked studies attribute under half of the gap to unresolved V genes and leave the rest unexplained. D and trimming come from the DNA, and the V and J calls and clone size come from that table. Recorded for this sample are 150,000 to 180,000 clones; 65% to 90% of them occurred a single time. The top ten clones comprise about 12% of the sample.

The V gene is TRBV30 and the J gene is TRBJ1-5; no confident D gene assignment can be made. The receptor was isolated from a woman between 55 and 75 years old with COVID-19, enrolled during active disease. The specimen sequenced was peripheral blood. CDR3 protein: CASHSIIRNQPQHF. The DNA sequence is TGTGCCAGTCACAGCATAATTCGGAATCAGCCCCAGCATTTT.